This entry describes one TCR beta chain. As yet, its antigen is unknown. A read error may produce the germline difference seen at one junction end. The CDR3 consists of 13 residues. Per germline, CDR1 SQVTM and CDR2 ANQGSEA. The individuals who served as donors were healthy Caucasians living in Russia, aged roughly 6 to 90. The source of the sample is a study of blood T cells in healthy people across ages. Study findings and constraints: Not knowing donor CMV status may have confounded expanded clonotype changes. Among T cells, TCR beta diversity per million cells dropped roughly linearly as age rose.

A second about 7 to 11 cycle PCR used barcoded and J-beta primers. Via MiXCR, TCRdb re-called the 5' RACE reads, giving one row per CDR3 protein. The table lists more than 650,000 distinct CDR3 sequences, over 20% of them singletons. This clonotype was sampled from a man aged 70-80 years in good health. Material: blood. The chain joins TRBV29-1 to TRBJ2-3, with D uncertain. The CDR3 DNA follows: TGCAGCGTTGAAGAACCCCCGAAGGATACGCGGTATTTT. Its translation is CSVEEPPKDTRYF.